The 4 T cell receptor beta chains in this list originate from one sample, sequenced in a study of metastatic and nonmetastatic thyroid tumors. Patients were all untreated before their thyroid surgery. Via MiXCR, TCRdb re-called the PCR reads. The sample shows approximately 15,000 clones, less than 25% of them seen only once. The sequenced sample consisted of adjacent normal tissue. These receptors all come from a female donor with papillary thyroid cancer or a benign thyroid nodule (not recorded which). Some clones in this sample may be carry-over from other donors' samples.

V usage is TRBV30 and J usage is TRBJ1-1, with 8 bases identical to TRBD1. CDR3 length: 14 amino acids. The junction had 10 bases not matched to a gene; V was cut back by 4 bases and J by 6 bases. The germline V gene has CDR1 GTSNPN and CDR2 SVGIG (reference sequence). The DNA for the CDR3 is TGTGCCTGGAACTTTGGGACAGGTCAAGCTGAAGCTTTCTTT. Translated, it gives CAWNFGTGQAEAFF. The whole variable domain, remainder taken from reference TRBV30 and TRBJ1-1, is SQTIHQWPATLVQPVGSPLSLECTVEGTSNPNLYWYRQAAGRGLQLLFYSVGIGQISSEVPQNLSASRPQDRQFILSSKKLLLSDSGFYLCAWNFGTGQAEAFFGQGTRLTVV.

This chain links TRBV5-1 with TRBJ1-1, with D unclear. The ends were cut back, 4 bases at V and 8 bases at J, with 12 bases in the middle. CDR3 length: 12 residues. CDR1 is SGHRS, CDR2 YFSETQ, per germline. Here the CDR3 DNA reads TGCGCCAGCAGCCGAGACATGGCCGAAGCTTTCTTT. Translation gives CASSRDMAEAFF.

The chain combines TRBV13 with TRBJ2-1, with D possibly called TRBD1 or TRBD2 (5 bases each). Trimming stripped 1 base from V and 2 bases from J, with 15 bases between. CDR1 PRHDT and CDR2 FYEKMQ come from the germline V gene (reference sequence). The CDR3 consists of 17 residues. DNA of the CDR3: TGTGCCAGCAGCTTAGATCTCGACGGGACGACCTACAATGAGCAGTTCTTC. This codes for CASSLDLDGTTYNEQFF.

This clone was recorded many times. This chain connects TRBV9 to TRBJ2-3; tentative D call: TRBD1 (6 bases). Germline CDR1 is SGDLS and CDR2 is YYNGEE. The length of the CDR3 is 15 residues. Trimming stripped 3 bases from V and 2 bases from J, with 13 bases between. The DNA for the CDR3 is TGTGCCAGCAGCGCGCTAGGGGACAACACAGATACGCAGTATTTT. It codes for CASSALGDNTDTQYF.